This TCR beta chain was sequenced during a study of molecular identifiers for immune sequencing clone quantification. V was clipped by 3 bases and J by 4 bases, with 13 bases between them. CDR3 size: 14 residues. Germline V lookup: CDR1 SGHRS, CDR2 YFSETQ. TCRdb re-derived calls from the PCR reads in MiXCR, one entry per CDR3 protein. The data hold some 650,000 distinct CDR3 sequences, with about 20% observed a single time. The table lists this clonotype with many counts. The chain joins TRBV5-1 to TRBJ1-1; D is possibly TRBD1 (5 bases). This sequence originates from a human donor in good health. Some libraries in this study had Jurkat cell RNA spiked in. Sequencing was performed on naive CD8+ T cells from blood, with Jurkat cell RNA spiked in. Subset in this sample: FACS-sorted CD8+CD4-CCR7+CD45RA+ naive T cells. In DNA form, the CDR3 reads TGCGCCAGCAGCTGGAACACAGGTCGCACTGAAGCTTTCTTT. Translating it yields CASSWNTGRTEAFF.